The rows below give T cell receptor beta chains drawn from one sample of a study of cytomegalovirus exposure and HLA in healthy donors. Sequencing used immunoSEQ multiplex PCR; TCRdb keeps in-frame clones, though not all of them. Of 250,000 to 350,000 clones listed, just over 70% are singletons. The specimen was PBMCs. These TCRs come from a female donor in good health and CMV-seronegative. The CDR3 runs from the conserved cysteine through the conserved F or W. The D gene is left open where the match is weak. Expanded clones are given a class, and other clones once, few, many or no size at all.

v_call	d_call	clone_size	j_call	cdr3_aa
TRBV6-5	TRBD2	NA	TRBJ2-1	CASNPGLAGVREQFF
TRBV7-2	NA	NA	TRBJ2-7	CASSSSRISYEQYF
TRBV29-1	TRBD1	NA	TRBJ1-4	CSVGRTGTNEKLFF
TRBV2	NA	NA	TRBJ2-1	CASSVLQEQFF
TRBV27	NA	NA	TRBJ2-7	CASSLSPNTYEQYF
TRBV6-4	NA	NA	TRBJ2-1	CASNDSDNNEQFF
TRBV6-1	TRBD2	NA	TRBJ2-1	CASSEFTSGDNEQFF
TRBV7-2	NA	few	TRBJ2-1	CASSSDRGSYNEQFF
TRBV7-6	NA	NA	TRBJ2-7	CASSLTTKAYEQYF
TRBV5-1	TRBD1	NA	TRBJ2-5	CASSLGPMTGRETQYF
TRBV2	NA	NA	NA	CASNPQGSEQYF
TRBV2	NA	once	TRBJ1-3	CASSDRGRAAGNTIYF
TRBV19	NA	NA	TRBJ2-6	CASRLSSGANVLTF
TRBV20-1	NA	few	TRBJ1-2	CSASHSRSF
TRBV6-1	TRBD1	NA	TRBJ2-7	CASRPTGQGTYEQYF
TRBV7-2	NA	NA	TRBJ2-3	CASSPGLGVDTQYF
TRBV15	TRBD2	NA	TRBJ2-7	CATSRSPGSGGYEQYF
TRBV28	TRBD1	NA	TRBJ1-5	CASSLRQGGQPQHF
TRBV27	NA	once	TRBJ2-2	CASRPAPSGELFF
TRBV15	TRBD1	NA	TRBJ1-5	CATSREEQGAYQPQHF
TRBV18	NA	NA	TRBJ1-2	CASSPPSRDRHGSYGYTF
TRBV13	TRBD1	NA	TRBJ2-7	CASSRSGTGHYEQYF
TRBV28	TRBD2	NA	TRBJ2-7	CASSSDRRTSGAYEQYF
TRBV28	NA	NA	TRBJ2-5	CASSPTERYGQYF
TRBV2	TRBD2	once	TRBJ2-5	CASTSEFSGKETQYF
TRBV19	NA	NA	TRBJ2-7	CASSINTHYEQYF
TRBV7-6	NA	few	TRBJ2-7	CASSPQFGTISYEQYF
TRBV6-1	NA	NA	TRBJ2-4	CASSVTSKNIQYF
TRBV29-1	TRBD1	NA	TRBJ2-2	CSAQGEGGELFF
TRBV4-1	NA	NA	TRBJ1-5	CASSHMTDIKPQHF
TRBV7-9	TRBD1	few	TRBJ1-4	CASSPGGREKLFF
TRBV7-2	TRBD1	NA	TRBJ1-1	CASSVIRGTEAFF
TRBV2	NA	few	TRBJ1-4	CASRGLPVGANEKLFF
TRBV28	NA	NA	TRBJ1-1	CASSLFRGIRTEAFF
TRBV5-1	NA	many	TRBJ2-1	CASRGAGAYLNNEQFF
TRBV6-5	NA	NA	TRBJ2-7	CASSSDWNYEQYF
TRBV7-8	TRBD1	few	TRBJ1-4	CASSFLGQGTELFF
TRBV7-2	TRBD2	NA	TRBJ2-3	CASSPGLAGAGTDTQYF
TRBV11-3	NA	few	TRBJ2-7	CASSRGGAYEQYF
TRBV2	TRBD1	NA	NA	CASSEQGVSYEQYF
TRBV7-8	TRBD1	NA	TRBJ1-5	CASSLGTSRDRGWDQPQHF
TRBV7-9	NA	NA	TRBJ2-2	CASSPGSNTGELFF
TRBV9	NA	NA	TRBJ2-1	CASSVAASSNEQFF
TRBV2	NA	NA	TRBJ2-7	CASSDSSYEQYF
TRBV19	TRBD2	few	TRBJ2-5	CASSIFGLAGQETQYF
TRBV6-5	NA	NA	TRBJ1-2	CASRLDSNYGYTF
TRBV7-9	NA	NA	TRBJ2-7	CASSHMPDKITDEQYF
TRBV28	TRBD2	NA	TRBJ2-7	CASKMTSGRAYEQYF
TRBV5-4	TRBD2	NA	TRBJ2-7	CASSFSGRAYEQYF
TRBV11-2	NA	NA	TRBJ2-4	CASSSSAEPSKNIQYF
TRBV4-1	NA	NA	TRBJ2-5	CASSQLRGETQYF
TRBV4-1	TRBD1	NA	TRBJ1-2	CASRGATGGKEKGYTF
TRBV27	NA	NA	TRBJ2-5	CASSLSRQGGTQYF
TRBV4-1	NA	NA	TRBJ2-5	CASSQASQTHQETQYF
TRBV29-1	NA	NA	TRBJ2-2	CSVVRQGGTGELFF
TRBV9	NA	NA	TRBJ2-7	CASSVGPRGNEQYF
TRBV27	NA	NA	TRBJ1-5	CASSLGANNQPQHF
TRBV10-1	NA	NA	TRBJ1-1	CASSDSPGGTEAFF
TRBV6-6	TRBD2	NA	TRBJ2-3	CASSLTSGGVYTQYF